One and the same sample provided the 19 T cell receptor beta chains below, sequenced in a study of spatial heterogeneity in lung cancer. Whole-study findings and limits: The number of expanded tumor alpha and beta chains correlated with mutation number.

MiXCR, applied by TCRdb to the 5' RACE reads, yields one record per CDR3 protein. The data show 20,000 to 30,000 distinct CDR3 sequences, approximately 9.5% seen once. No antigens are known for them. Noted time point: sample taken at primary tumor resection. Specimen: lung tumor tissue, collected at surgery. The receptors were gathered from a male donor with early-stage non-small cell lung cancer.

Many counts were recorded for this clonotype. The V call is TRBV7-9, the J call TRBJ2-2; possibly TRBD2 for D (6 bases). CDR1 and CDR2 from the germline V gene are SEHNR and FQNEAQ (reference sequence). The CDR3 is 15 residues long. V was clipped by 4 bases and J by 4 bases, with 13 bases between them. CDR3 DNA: TGTGCCAGCAGCTCCCTTCTCGGGGGCACCGGGGAGCTGTTTTTT. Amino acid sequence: CASSSLLGGTGELFF. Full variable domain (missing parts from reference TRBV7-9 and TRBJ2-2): DTGVSQNPRHKITKRGQNVTFRCDPISEHNRLYWYRQTLGQGPEFLTYFQNEAQLEKSRLLSDRFSAERPKGSFSTLEIQRTEQGDSAMYLCASSSLLGGTGELFFGEGSRLTVL.

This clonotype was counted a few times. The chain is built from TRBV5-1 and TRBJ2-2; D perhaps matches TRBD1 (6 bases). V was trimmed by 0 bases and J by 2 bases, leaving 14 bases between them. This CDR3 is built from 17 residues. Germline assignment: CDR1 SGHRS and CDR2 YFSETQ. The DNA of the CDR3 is TGCGCCAGCAGCTTGGGGCACAGGGATCCAAACACCGGGGAGCTGTTTTTT. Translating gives CASSLGHRDPNTGELFF.

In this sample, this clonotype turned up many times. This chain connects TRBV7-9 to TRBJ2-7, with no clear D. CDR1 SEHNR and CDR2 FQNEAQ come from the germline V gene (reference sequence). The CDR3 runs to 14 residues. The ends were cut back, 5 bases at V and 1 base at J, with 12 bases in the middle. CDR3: CASSSAGASYEQYF. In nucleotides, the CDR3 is TGTGCCAGCAGCAGTGCCGGAGCGTCCTACGAGCAGTACTTC. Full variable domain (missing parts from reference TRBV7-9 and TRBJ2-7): DTGVSQNPRHKITKRGQNVTFRCDPISEHNRLYWYRQTLGQGPEFLTYFQNEAQLEKSRLLSDRFSAERPKGSFSTLEIQRTEQGDSAMYLCASSSAGASYEQYFGPGTRLTVT.

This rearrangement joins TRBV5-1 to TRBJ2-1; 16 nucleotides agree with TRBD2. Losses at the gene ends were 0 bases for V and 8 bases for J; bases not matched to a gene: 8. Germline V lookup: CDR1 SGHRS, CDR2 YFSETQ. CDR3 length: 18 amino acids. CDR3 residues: CASSLGGTSGRAGDEQFF. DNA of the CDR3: TGCGCCAGCAGCTTGGGCGGGACTAGCGGGAGGGCCGGGGATGAGCAGTTCTTC.

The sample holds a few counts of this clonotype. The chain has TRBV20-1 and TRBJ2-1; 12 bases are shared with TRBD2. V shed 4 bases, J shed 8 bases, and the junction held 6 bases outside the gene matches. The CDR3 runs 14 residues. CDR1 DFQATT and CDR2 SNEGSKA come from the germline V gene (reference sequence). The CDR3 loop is CSATTSGRIYEQFF. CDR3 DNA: TGCAGTGCTACGACTAGCGGGAGAATTTATGAGCAGTTCTTC.

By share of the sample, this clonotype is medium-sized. The CDR3 loop is CAISSRRRETSLVYEQYF. As DNA, the CDR3 is TGTGCCATCAGCTCCCGGCGGAGGGAGACAAGTCTGGTCTACGAGCAGTACTTC. The gene calls are TRBV10-3 and TRBJ2-7, with D perhaps matching TRBD2 (6 bases). The germline V gene encodes CDR1 ENHRY and CDR2 SYGVKD. This CDR3 has 18 amino acids. Trimming pared 6 bases from V and 3 bases from J, leaving 27 bases between.

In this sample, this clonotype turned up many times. For the CDR3, the DNA is TGTGCCAGCAGTGACAGTTTCCAAGAGACCCAGTACTTC. Protein sequence: CASSDSFQETQYF. The rearrangement links TRBV6-2 or TRBV6-3 to TRBJ2-5; weak D call: TRBD1 (5 bases). Germline CDR1 and CDR2: MNHEY and SVGEGT. The V end lost 5 bases, the J end lost 1 base, and 8 bases lay between the germline ends. This CDR3 contains 13 residues.

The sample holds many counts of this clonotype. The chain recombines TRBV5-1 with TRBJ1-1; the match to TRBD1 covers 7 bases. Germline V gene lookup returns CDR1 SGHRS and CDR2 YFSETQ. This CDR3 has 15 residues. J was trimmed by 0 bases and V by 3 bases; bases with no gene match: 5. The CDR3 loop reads CASSSAGGLNTEAFF. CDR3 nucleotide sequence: TGCGCCAGCAGCTCAGCAGGGGGACTGAACACTGAAGCTTTCTTT.

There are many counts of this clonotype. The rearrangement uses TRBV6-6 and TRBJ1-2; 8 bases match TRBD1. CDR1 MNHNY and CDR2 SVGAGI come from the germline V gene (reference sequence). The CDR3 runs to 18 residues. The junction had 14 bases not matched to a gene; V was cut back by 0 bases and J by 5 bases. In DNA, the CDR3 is TGTGCCAGCAGTTACTCCTCCATATTTGACAGGGGAGAATATGGCTACACCTTC. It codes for CASSYSSIFDRGEYGYTF.

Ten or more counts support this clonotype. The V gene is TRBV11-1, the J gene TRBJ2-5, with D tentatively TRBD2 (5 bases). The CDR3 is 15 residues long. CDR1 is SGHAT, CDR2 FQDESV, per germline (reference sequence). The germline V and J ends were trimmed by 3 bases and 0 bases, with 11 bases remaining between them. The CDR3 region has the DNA TGTGCCAGCAGCTTGAGGGTGACGTACCAAGAGACCCAGTACTTC. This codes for CASSLRVTYQETQYF. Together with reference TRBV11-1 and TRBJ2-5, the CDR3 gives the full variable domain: EAEVAQSPRYKITEKSQAVAFWCDPISGHATLYWYRQILGQGPELLVQFQDESVVDDSQLPKDRFSAERLKGVDSTLKIQPAELGDSAMYLCASSLRVTYQETQYFGPGTRLLVL.

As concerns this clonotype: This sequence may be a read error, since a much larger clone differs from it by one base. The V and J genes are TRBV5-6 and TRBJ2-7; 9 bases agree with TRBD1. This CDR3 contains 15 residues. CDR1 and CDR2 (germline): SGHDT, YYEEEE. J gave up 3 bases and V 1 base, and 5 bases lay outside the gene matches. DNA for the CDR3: TGTGCCAGCAGCTTGTGGGGACAGGGAGTCTACGAGCAGTACTTC. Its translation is CASSLWGQGVYEQYF.

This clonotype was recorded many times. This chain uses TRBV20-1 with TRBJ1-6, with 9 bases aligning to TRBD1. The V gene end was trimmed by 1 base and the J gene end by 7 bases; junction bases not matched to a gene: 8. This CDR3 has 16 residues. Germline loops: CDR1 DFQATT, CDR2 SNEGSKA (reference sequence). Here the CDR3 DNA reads TGCAGTGCTAGAGCTATAAGGGGACAGGGCAATTCACCCCTCCACTTT. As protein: CSARAIRGQGNSPLHF.

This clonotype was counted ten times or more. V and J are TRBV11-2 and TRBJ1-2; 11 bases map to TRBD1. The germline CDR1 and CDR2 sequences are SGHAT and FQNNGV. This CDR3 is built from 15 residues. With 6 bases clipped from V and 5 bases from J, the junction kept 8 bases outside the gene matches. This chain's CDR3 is CASSYPGTGGYGYTF. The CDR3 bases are TGTGCCAGCAGTTACCCCGGGACAGGGGGGTATGGCTACACCTTC.

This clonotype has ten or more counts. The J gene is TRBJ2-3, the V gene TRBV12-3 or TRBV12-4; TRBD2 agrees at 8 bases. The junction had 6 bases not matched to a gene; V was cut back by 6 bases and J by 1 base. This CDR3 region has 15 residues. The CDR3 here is CASSPTAGGTDTQYF. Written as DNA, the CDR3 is TGTGCCAGCAGCCCAACAGCGGGAGGCACAGATACGCAGTATTTT.

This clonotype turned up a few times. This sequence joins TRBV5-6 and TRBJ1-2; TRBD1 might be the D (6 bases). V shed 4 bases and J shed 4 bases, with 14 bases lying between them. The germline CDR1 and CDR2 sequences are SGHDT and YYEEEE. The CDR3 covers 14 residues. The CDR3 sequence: CASSQGRSVYGYTF. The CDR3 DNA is TGTGCCAGCAGCCAGGGGCGGAGCGTCTATGGCTACACCTTC. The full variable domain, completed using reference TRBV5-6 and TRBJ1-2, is DAGVTQSPTHLIKTRGQQVTLRCSPKSGHDTVSWYQQALGQGPQFIFQYYEEEERQRGNFPDRFSGHQFPNYSSELNVNALLLGDSALYLCASSQGRSVYGYTFGSGTRLTVV.

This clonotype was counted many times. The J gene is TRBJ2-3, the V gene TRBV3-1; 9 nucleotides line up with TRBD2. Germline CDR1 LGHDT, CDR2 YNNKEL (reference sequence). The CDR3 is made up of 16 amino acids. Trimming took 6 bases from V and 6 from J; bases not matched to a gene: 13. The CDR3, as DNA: TGTGCCAGCAGACAACTAATAAGCGGGGGGTCGGATACGCAGTATTTT. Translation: CASRQLISGGSDTQYF.

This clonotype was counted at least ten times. CDR3 nucleotides: TGTGCCAGCAGCCTCCGGGGCTCAGATACGCAGTATTTT. Encoded protein: CASSLRGSDTQYF. V and J are TRBV12-3 or TRBV12-4 and TRBJ2-3; D possibly matches TRBD1 or TRBD2 (5 bases each). The CDR3 is 13 amino acids. Trimming pared 6 bases from V and 4 bases from J, leaving 11 bases between.

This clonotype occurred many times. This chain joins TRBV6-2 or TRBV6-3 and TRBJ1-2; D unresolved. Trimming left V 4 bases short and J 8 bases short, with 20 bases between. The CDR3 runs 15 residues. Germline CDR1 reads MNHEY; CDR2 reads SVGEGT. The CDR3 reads CASSSRGVRSGGYTF. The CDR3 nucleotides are TGTGCCAGCAGTTCCCGGGGAGTAAGGTCTGGCGGCTACACCTTC.

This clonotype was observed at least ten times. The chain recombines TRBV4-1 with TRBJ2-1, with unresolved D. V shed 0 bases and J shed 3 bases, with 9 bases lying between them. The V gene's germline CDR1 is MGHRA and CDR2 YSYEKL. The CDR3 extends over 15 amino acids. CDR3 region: CASSQDLPIYNEQFF. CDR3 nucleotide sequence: TGCGCCAGCAGCCAAGATCTTCCAATCTACAATGAGCAGTTCTTC.